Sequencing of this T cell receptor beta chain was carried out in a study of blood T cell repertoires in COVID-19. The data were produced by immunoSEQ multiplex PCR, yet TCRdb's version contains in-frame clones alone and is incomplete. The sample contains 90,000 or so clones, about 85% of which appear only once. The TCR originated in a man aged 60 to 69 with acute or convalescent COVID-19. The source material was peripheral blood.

This chain's CDR3 is CASSYSTGGFGSPLHF. The CDR3 bases are TGTGCCAGCAGTTACTCGACAGGGGGTTTCGGTTCACCCCTCCACTTT. The chain is built from TRBV6-5 and TRBJ1-6; 9 bases line up with TRBD1. The germline gives CDR1 MNHEY, CDR2 SVGAGI. J gave up 9 bases and V 0 bases, and 6 bases lay outside the gene matches. CDR3 length: 16 residues.